The rows below give T cell receptor beta chains drawn from one sample of a study of CD8+CD57+ T cells in acquired aplastic anemia. TCRdb passed the reads through MiXCR, listing each CDR3 protein once. Among tens of thousands of distinct CDR3 sequences listed, 40% to 50% were seen once. The sample comprised sorted CD4+, CD8+, or CD8+CD57+ T cells (not recorded which) from PBMCs. The receptors were gathered from a human donor in good health, serving as a control. Each CDR3 is given with its conserved first and last residue. The order of the fields is D gene, CDR3 length, clone size, V gene, J gene, CDR3 DNA, CDR3 protein. D genes are given only for firm matches. Clone size, where shown, is once, few, many, or a class for clones that have expanded.

d_call: TRBD2; cdr3_length: 14; clone_size: NA; v_call: TRBV7-2; j_call: TRBJ2-7; cdr3_nt: TGTGCCACCAAGTTGGCGGGGGAGTTCTACGAGCAGTACTTC; cdr3_aa: CATKLAGEFYEQYF
d_call: NA; cdr3_length: 13; clone_size: many; v_call: TRBV20-1; j_call: TRBJ1-1; cdr3_nt: TGCAGTGCTAGAGATACAGGGAACACTGAAGCTTTCTTT; cdr3_aa: CSARDTGNTEAFF
d_call: TRBD1; cdr3_length: 12; clone_size: many; v_call: TRBV30; j_call: TRBJ2-7; cdr3_nt: TGTGCCTGGACGGACAGGGGGTACGAGCAGTACTTC; cdr3_aa: CAWTDRGYEQYF
d_call: TRBD1; cdr3_length: 18; clone_size: many; v_call: TRBV19; j_call: TRBJ1-1; cdr3_nt: TGTGCCAGTAGTATGCGGTGGCAGGGGGCGAGGTTGAACACTGAAGCTTTCTTT; cdr3_aa: CASSMRWQGARLNTEAFF
d_call: TRBD1; cdr3_length: 16; clone_size: few; v_call: TRBV25-1; j_call: TRBJ2-3; cdr3_nt: TGTGCCAGCTCACCAAACAAAGGACAGGGGGCAGATACGCAGTATTTT; cdr3_aa: CASSPNKGQGADTQYF
d_call: NA; cdr3_length: 17; clone_size: many; v_call: TRBV14; j_call: TRBJ1-2; cdr3_nt: TGTGCCAGCAGCCATTTCCCGGGCGAGGAGGAGGGCTATGGCTACACCTTC; cdr3_aa: CASSHFPGEEEGYGYTF
d_call: NA; cdr3_length: 14; clone_size: NA; v_call: TRBV12-3/TRBV12-4; j_call: TRBJ1-1; cdr3_nt: TGTGCCAGCAGTTTAAACCGGGGGAACACTGAAGCTTTCTTT; cdr3_aa: CASSLNRGNTEAFF
d_call: NA; cdr3_length: 14; clone_size: many; v_call: TRBV9; j_call: TRBJ1-1; cdr3_nt: TGTGCCAGCAGCGTCGTCCAACAGAACACTGAAGCTTTCTTT; cdr3_aa: CASSVVQQNTEAFF
d_call: NA; cdr3_length: 12; clone_size: NA; v_call: TRBV7-9; j_call: TRBJ2-7; cdr3_nt: TGTGCCAGCAGCAAGGAGGGCTACGAGCAGTACTTC; cdr3_aa: CASSKEGYEQYF
d_call: NA; cdr3_length: 13; clone_size: many; v_call: TRBV12-3/TRBV12-4; j_call: TRBJ1-1; cdr3_nt: TGTGCCAGCAGTTTGAGCAGGTTTACTGAAGCTTTCTTT; cdr3_aa: CASSLSRFTEAFF
d_call: NA; cdr3_length: 12; clone_size: many; v_call: TRBV6-5; j_call: TRBJ1-2; cdr3_nt: TGTGCCAGCAGTTACAGAGGCTATGGCTACACCTTC; cdr3_aa: CASSYRGYGYTF
d_call: TRBD2; cdr3_length: 17; clone_size: NA; v_call: TRBV10-1; j_call: TRBJ2-2; cdr3_nt: TGCGCCAGCAGCCAAGATTGGGCGGGAGGTCCCCTGGGGGAGCTGTTTTTT; cdr3_aa: CASSQDWAGGPLGELFF
d_call: NA; cdr3_length: 14; clone_size: many; v_call: TRBV7-8; j_call: TRBJ1-1; cdr3_nt: TGTGCCAGCAGCCCCTACGGCCGGAACACTGAAGCTTTCTTT; cdr3_aa: CASSPYGRNTEAFF
d_call: NA; cdr3_length: 16; clone_size: few; v_call: TRBV15; j_call: TRBJ1-6; cdr3_nt: TGTGCCACCAGCAGAGAGGTGTCAGCCTATAATTCACCCCTCCACTTT; cdr3_aa: CATSREVSAYNSPLHF
d_call: NA; cdr3_length: 14; clone_size: NA; v_call: TRBV19; j_call: TRBJ2-1; cdr3_nt: TGTGCCAGTAGTTTTCGGGCCCTATACAATGAGCAGTTCTTC; cdr3_aa: CASSFRALYNEQFF
d_call: NA; cdr3_length: 10; clone_size: once; v_call: TRBV20-1; j_call: TRBJ1-2; cdr3_nt: TGCAGTGCTTACGGACAGGGCTACACCTTC; cdr3_aa: CSAYGQGYTF
d_call: TRBD2; cdr3_length: 16; clone_size: many; v_call: TRBV2; j_call: TRBJ2-5; cdr3_nt: TGTGCCAGCAGCAGCCAGAGCGGGGGAACTGCAGAGACCCAGTACTTC; cdr3_aa: CASSSQSGGTAETQYF
d_call: NA; cdr3_length: 15; clone_size: many; v_call: TRBV27; j_call: TRBJ2-7; cdr3_nt: TGTGCCAGCAGTCCCTTAGCGGAGAGATCCTACGAGCAGTACTTC; cdr3_aa: CASSPLAERSYEQYF
d_call: NA; cdr3_length: 14; clone_size: NA; v_call: TRBV10-3; j_call: TRBJ2-7; cdr3_nt: TGTGCCATCAGGCCCGGACTTTCCTCCTACGAGCAGTACTTC; cdr3_aa: CAIRPGLSSYEQYF
d_call: TRBD2; cdr3_length: 12; clone_size: NA; v_call: TRBV2; j_call: TRBJ2-7; cdr3_nt: TGTGCCAGCAGTGTCGCGGGGGTGGAGCAGTACTTC; cdr3_aa: CASSVAGVEQYF
d_call: NA; cdr3_length: 13; clone_size: many; v_call: TRBV25-1; j_call: TRBJ2-3; cdr3_nt: TGTGCCAGCAGTGAGCGAAGCACAGATACGCAGTATTTT; cdr3_aa: CASSERSTDTQYF
d_call: NA; cdr3_length: 15; clone_size: few; v_call: TRBV9; j_call: TRBJ2-2; cdr3_nt: TGTGCCAGCAGCGTAGAACTCCGGGCCACCGGGGAGCTGTTTTTT; cdr3_aa: CASSVELRATGELFF
d_call: NA; cdr3_length: 17; clone_size: many; v_call: TRBV11-1; j_call: TRBJ1-1; cdr3_nt: TGTGCCAGCAGCAAACCGCCGGGACCCCCCCCGAACACTGAAGCTTTCTTT; cdr3_aa: CASSKPPGPPPNTEAFF
d_call: TRBD2; cdr3_length: 15; clone_size: NA; v_call: TRBV4-1; j_call: TRBJ2-7; cdr3_nt: TGCGCCAGCAGTTTGACCGTGCTAGCGGACTACGAGCAGTACTTC; cdr3_aa: CASSLTVLADYEQYF
d_call: NA; cdr3_length: 11; clone_size: NA; v_call: TRBV29-1; j_call: TRBJ1-1; cdr3_nt: TGCAGCGTTGAGGGGAGCACTGAAGCTTTCTTT; cdr3_aa: CSVEGSTEAFF
d_call: NA; cdr3_length: 14; clone_size: NA; v_call: TRBV25-1; j_call: TRBJ1-4; cdr3_nt: TGTGCCAGCAGTGAATCGGGACGGAACGAAAAACTGTTTTTT; cdr3_aa: CASSESGRNEKLFF
d_call: NA; cdr3_length: 13; clone_size: NA; v_call: TRBV19; j_call: TRBJ2-3; cdr3_nt: TGTGCCAGTAGTAGGCGGGGAACAGATACGCAGTATTTT; cdr3_aa: CASSRRGTDTQYF
d_call: NA; cdr3_length: 12; clone_size: NA; v_call: TRBV7-9; j_call: TRBJ1-1; cdr3_nt: TGTGCCAGCAGCTTAGGGACACAAGAAGCTTTCTTT; cdr3_aa: CASSLGTQEAFF
d_call: NA; cdr3_length: 11; clone_size: many; v_call: TRBV9; j_call: TRBJ1-2; cdr3_nt: TGTGCCAGCAGCGTAGGGGATGGCTACACCTTC; cdr3_aa: CASSVGDGYTF
d_call: TRBD1; cdr3_length: 15; clone_size: NA; v_call: TRBV7-9; j_call: TRBJ1-5; cdr3_nt: TGTGCCAGCAGCTCGGACAGGGGGCGAGATCAGCCCCAGCATTTT; cdr3_aa: CASSSDRGRDQPQHF
d_call: TRBD2; cdr3_length: 14; clone_size: few; v_call: TRBV24-1; j_call: TRBJ2-1; cdr3_nt: TGTGCCACCAAAGCGGGAGGGGGCTACAATGAGCAGTTCTTC; cdr3_aa: CATKAGGGYNEQFF
d_call: TRBD2; cdr3_length: 13; clone_size: few; v_call: TRBV7-8; j_call: TRBJ2-7; cdr3_nt: TGTGCTAGGGCGGGACTAGCTGCGTACGAGCAGTACTTC; cdr3_aa: CARAGLAAYEQYF
d_call: NA; cdr3_length: 12; clone_size: many; v_call: TRBV10-3; j_call: TRBJ1-1; cdr3_nt: TGTGCCATCAGGGACACGAACACTGAAGCTTTCTTT; cdr3_aa: CAIRDTNTEAFF
d_call: NA; cdr3_length: 12; clone_size: NA; v_call: TRBV9; j_call: TRBJ1-2; cdr3_nt: TGTGCCAGTTCCACAGGGAACTATGGCTACACCTTC; cdr3_aa: CASSTGNYGYTF
d_call: TRBD2; cdr3_length: 14; clone_size: NA; v_call: TRBV9; j_call: TRBJ2-4; cdr3_nt: TGTGCCAGCAGCGGCCCGGGACTAGCGAACATTCAGTACTTC; cdr3_aa: CASSGPGLANIQYF
d_call: NA; cdr3_length: 15; clone_size: many; v_call: TRBV9; j_call: TRBJ2-3; cdr3_nt: TGTGCCAGCAGCGAATCCGGGACTGGCACAGATACGCAGTATTTT; cdr3_aa: CASSESGTGTDTQYF
d_call: TRBD1; cdr3_length: 15; clone_size: NA; v_call: TRBV20-1; j_call: TRBJ2-1; cdr3_nt: TGCAGTGCCATGACAGGGGGTAGTCTCTACAATGAGCAGTTCTTC; cdr3_aa: CSAMTGGSLYNEQFF
d_call: NA; cdr3_length: 12; clone_size: many; v_call: TRBV7-8; j_call: TRBJ2-1; cdr3_nt: TGTGCCAGCAGCCCTGACCTCAATGAGCAGTTCTTC; cdr3_aa: CASSPDLNEQFF
d_call: TRBD2; cdr3_length: 15; clone_size: few; v_call: TRBV10-1; j_call: TRBJ2-1; cdr3_nt: TGCGCCAGCAGTGTGGCTAGCGGGGGATACAATGAGCAGTTCTTC; cdr3_aa: CASSVASGGYNEQFF
d_call: NA; cdr3_length: 14; clone_size: many; v_call: TRBV5-5; j_call: TRBJ1-5; cdr3_nt: TGTGCCAGCACCCCAGGGGATGCCAATCAGCCCCAGCATTTT; cdr3_aa: CASTPGDANQPQHF
d_call: NA; cdr3_length: 13; clone_size: NA; v_call: TRBV7-9; j_call: TRBJ1-2; cdr3_nt: TGTGCCAGCAGCTTATCCCCCGTCTATGGCTACACCTTC; cdr3_aa: CASSLSPVYGYTF
d_call: NA; cdr3_length: 14; clone_size: many; v_call: TRBV25-1; j_call: TRBJ2-3; cdr3_nt: TGTGCCAGCAGTTTTTCAGGGGCGGGAGATACGCAGTATTTT; cdr3_aa: CASSFSGAGDTQYF
d_call: TRBD1; cdr3_length: 15; clone_size: NA; v_call: TRBV19; j_call: TRBJ2-1; cdr3_nt: TGTGCCAGTAGTGGGGGGGGGACAGGGTACAATGAGCAGTTCTTC; cdr3_aa: CASSGGGTGYNEQFF
d_call: NA; cdr3_length: 14; clone_size: NA; v_call: TRBV13; j_call: TRBJ1-4; cdr3_nt: TGTGCCAGCAGCCCCGGCAGGACTCTTGAAAAACTGTTTTTT; cdr3_aa: CASSPGRTLEKLFF
d_call: NA; cdr3_length: 13; clone_size: many; v_call: TRBV25-1; j_call: TRBJ1-2; cdr3_nt: TGTGCCAGCAGTGAAAACAGTGCCTATGGCTACACCTTC; cdr3_aa: CASSENSAYGYTF
d_call: TRBD1; cdr3_length: 15; clone_size: few; v_call: TRBV4-1; j_call: TRBJ1-3; cdr3_nt: TGCGCCAGCAGCCAAGGGGACAGAACGGGAAACACCATATATTTT; cdr3_aa: CASSQGDRTGNTIYF
d_call: NA; cdr3_length: 15; clone_size: many; v_call: TRBV19; j_call: TRBJ1-4; cdr3_nt: TGTGCCAGTAGTATTGGGTTCGGGGCGGGGGAAAAACTGTTTTTT; cdr3_aa: CASSIGFGAGEKLFF
d_call: NA; cdr3_length: 13; clone_size: NA; v_call: TRBV4-1; j_call: TRBJ1-1; cdr3_nt: TGCGCCAGCAGCCAAGAGACGCATTACGAAGCTTTCTTT; cdr3_aa: CASSQETHYEAFF
d_call: TRBD2; cdr3_length: 16; clone_size: many; v_call: TRBV29-1; j_call: TRBJ2-1; cdr3_nt: TGCAGCGTTGAAGACCCCGGGGGGACTAGCTTCAATGAGCAGTTCTTC; cdr3_aa: CSVEDPGGTSFNEQFF
d_call: NA; cdr3_length: 15; clone_size: NA; v_call: TRBV14; j_call: TRBJ2-1; cdr3_nt: TGTGCCAGCAGCCAAGGAGGTCCCCCACTCAATGAGCAGTTCTTC; cdr3_aa: CASSQGGPPLNEQFF
d_call: NA; cdr3_length: 13; clone_size: many; v_call: TRBV13; j_call: TRBJ2-7; cdr3_nt: TGTGCCAGCAGCCTTGGGGGGGCAGTCGAGCAGTACTTC; cdr3_aa: CASSLGGAVEQYF
d_call: NA; cdr3_length: 15; clone_size: many; v_call: TRBV6-6; j_call: TRBJ1-1; cdr3_nt: TGTGCCAGCAGTTACAACCGACGGTTGAACACTGAAGCTTTCTTT; cdr3_aa: CASSYNRRLNTEAFF
d_call: NA; cdr3_length: 13; clone_size: many; v_call: TRBV7-7; j_call: TRBJ2-3; cdr3_nt: TGTGCCAGCGGCGAGGGGGGGTCAGATACGCAGTATTTT; cdr3_aa: CASGEGGSDTQYF
d_call: NA; cdr3_length: 14; clone_size: NA; v_call: TRBV15; j_call: TRBJ2-5; cdr3_nt: TGTGCCACCAGCCCCCGTCGGGTCGAGGAGACCCAGTACTTC; cdr3_aa: CATSPRRVEETQYF
d_call: NA; cdr3_length: 14; clone_size: few; v_call: TRBV12-3/TRBV12-4; j_call: TRBJ2-1; cdr3_nt: TGTGCCAGCAGTTTAGCAGGGGTGGGCTCCGTGCAGTTCTTC; cdr3_aa: CASSLAGVGSVQFF
d_call: TRBD1; cdr3_length: 12; clone_size: NA; v_call: TRBV20-1; j_call: TRBJ1-2; cdr3_nt: TGCAGTGCTAGTGAACAGGGGGTTGGCTACACCTTC; cdr3_aa: CSASEQGVGYTF
d_call: NA; cdr3_length: 14; clone_size: NA; v_call: TRBV12-3/TRBV12-4; j_call: TRBJ2-7; cdr3_nt: TGTGCCAGCAGTTTATGGTCAGGGACCTACGAGCAGTACTTC; cdr3_aa: CASSLWSGTYEQYF
d_call: TRBD1; cdr3_length: 13; clone_size: NA; v_call: TRBV2; j_call: TRBJ1-2; cdr3_nt: TGTGCCAGCAATGTCGGACAGGGTGGTGGCTACACCTTC; cdr3_aa: CASNVGQGGGYTF
d_call: NA; cdr3_length: 13; clone_size: NA; v_call: TRBV15; j_call: TRBJ1-6; cdr3_nt: TGTGCCACCAGCAGCGGACGGAATTCACCCCTCCACTTT; cdr3_aa: CATSSGRNSPLHF
d_call: NA; cdr3_length: 12; clone_size: NA; v_call: TRBV19; j_call: TRBJ2-2; cdr3_nt: TGTGCCAGTAGTTTCTACGACGGGGAGCTGTTTTTT; cdr3_aa: CASSFYDGELFF